This T cell receptor beta chain emerged from a study of cytomegalovirus exposure and HLA in healthy donors. Study-level points and caveats: Compared with the approximately 680-donor mean, an Asian-associated ancestry cluster reportedly had fewer N-insertions, according to a later analysis. Some segments of the V type, notably TRBV6-2 and TRBV6-3, were excluded as indistinguishable.

Donors were ostensibly healthy at sampling, although undocumented immune exposures were probable. V gave up 6 bases and J gave up 5 bases; unmatched junction bases: 5. Germline loops: CDR1 MNHEY, CDR2 SVGAGI. This CDR3 comprises 15 residues. Primers for the PCR totalled 60 Vbeta and 13 Jbeta. Generated by immunoSEQ multiplex PCR, the TCRdb table keeps only in-frame clones and is missing some. The table has 150,000 to 200,000 clones, 70% to 90% seen once. With respect to this clone: No antigen is known for it.

The clonotype comes from a young man in good health and CMV-seropositive. The gene calls are TRBV6-5 and TRBJ1-6, with 9 nucleotides matching TRBD1. The sequencing input was PBMCs. This CDR3 reads CASRDGDRDNSPLHF. CDR3 in DNA: TGTGCCAGCAGGGACGGGGACAGGGATAATTCACCCCTCCACTTT.